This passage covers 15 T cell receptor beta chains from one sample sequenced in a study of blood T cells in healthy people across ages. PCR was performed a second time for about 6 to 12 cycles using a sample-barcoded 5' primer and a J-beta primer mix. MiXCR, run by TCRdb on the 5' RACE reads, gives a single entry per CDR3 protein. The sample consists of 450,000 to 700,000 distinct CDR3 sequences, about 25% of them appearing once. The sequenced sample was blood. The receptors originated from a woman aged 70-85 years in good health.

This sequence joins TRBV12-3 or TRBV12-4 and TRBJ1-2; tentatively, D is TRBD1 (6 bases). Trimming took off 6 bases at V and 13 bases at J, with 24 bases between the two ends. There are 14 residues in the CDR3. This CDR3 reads CASSLDTGFLGFTF. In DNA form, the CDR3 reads TGTGCCAGCAGCCTTGATACAGGGTTTTTGGGTTTCACCTTC.

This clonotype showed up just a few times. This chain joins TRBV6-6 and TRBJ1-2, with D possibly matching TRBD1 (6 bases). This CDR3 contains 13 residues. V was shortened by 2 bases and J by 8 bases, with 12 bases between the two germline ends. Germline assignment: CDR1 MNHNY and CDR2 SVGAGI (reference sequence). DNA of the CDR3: TGTGCCAGCAGTTACGGGGGCTTCGGGGGCTACACCTTC. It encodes CASSYGGFGGYTF.

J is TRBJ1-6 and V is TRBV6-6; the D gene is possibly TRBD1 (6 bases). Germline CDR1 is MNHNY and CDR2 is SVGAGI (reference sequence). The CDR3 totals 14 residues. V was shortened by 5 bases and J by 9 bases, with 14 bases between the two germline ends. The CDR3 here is CASSPNNRASPLHF. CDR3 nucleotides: TGTGCCAGCAGTCCCAATAACAGGGCTTCACCCCTCCACTTT.

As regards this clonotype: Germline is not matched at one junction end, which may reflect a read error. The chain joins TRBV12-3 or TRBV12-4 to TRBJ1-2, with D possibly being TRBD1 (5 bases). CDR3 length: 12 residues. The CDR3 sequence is CASDLGGGIYAF. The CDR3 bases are TGTGCCAGCGATCTCGGGGGTGGGATCTACGCCTTC.

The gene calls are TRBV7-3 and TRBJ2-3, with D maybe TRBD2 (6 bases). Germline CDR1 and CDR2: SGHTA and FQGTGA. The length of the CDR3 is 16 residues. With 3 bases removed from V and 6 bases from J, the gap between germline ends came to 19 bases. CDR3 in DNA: TGTGCCAGCAGCTTGTGGGGACTTACCACAGATGATACGCAGTATTTT. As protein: CASSLWGLTTDDTQYF.

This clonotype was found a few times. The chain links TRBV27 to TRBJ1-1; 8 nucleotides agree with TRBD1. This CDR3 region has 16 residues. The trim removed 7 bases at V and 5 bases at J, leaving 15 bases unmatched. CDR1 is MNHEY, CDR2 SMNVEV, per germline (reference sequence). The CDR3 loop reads CASTPKPGGARTEAFF. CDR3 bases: TGTGCCAGCACCCCAAAACCAGGGGGCGCGAGAACTGAAGCTTTCTTT.

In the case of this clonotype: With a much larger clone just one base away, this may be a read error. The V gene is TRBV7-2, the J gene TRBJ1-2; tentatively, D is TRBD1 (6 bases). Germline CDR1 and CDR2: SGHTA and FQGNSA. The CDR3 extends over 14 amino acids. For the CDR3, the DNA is TGTGCCAGCAGCTTAAACGCGGGGGGCTATGGCTACGCCTTC. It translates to CASSLNAGGYGYAF.

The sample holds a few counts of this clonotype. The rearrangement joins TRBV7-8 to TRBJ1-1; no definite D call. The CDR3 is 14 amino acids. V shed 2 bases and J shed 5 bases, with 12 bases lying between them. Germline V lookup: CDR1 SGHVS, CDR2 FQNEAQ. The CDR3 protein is CASSLRRWGTEAFF. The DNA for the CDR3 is TGTGCCAGCAGCTTACGGAGGTGGGGAACTGAAGCTTTCTTT.

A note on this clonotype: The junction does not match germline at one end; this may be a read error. CDR3 region: CSDRDIQTQYF. The CDR3 DNA reads as TGCAGTGATAGAGATATACAGACCCAGTACTTC. The V and J genes are TRBV20-1 and TRBJ2-1; D gene unclear. The tail of the sequence fits TRBJ2-5 better, so the J call may be wrong. The CDR3 runs to 11 residues. Looked up from germline, CDR1 is DFQATT and CDR2 is SNEGSKA (reference sequence).

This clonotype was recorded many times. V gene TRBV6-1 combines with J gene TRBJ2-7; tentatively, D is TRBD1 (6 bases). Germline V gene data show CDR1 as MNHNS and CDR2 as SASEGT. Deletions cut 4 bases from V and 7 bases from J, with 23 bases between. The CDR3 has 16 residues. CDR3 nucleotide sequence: TGTGCCAGCAGTGGCCGACAGGCCAATTCCCCATGGGAGCAGTACTTC. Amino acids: CASSGRQANSPWEQYF.

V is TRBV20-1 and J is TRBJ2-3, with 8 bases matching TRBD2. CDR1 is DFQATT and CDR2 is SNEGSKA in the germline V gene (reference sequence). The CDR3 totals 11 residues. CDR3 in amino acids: CSGGATDTQYF. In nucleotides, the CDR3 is TGCAGCGGGGGGGCAACAGATACGCAGTATTTT.

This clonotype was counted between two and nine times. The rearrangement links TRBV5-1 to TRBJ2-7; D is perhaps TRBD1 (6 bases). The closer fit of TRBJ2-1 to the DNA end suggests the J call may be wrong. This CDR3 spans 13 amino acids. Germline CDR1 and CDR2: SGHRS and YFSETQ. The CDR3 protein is CASGVGSNVEQFF. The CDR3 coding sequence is TGCGCCTCAGGGGTAGGGTCCAACGTTGAGCAGTTCTTC.

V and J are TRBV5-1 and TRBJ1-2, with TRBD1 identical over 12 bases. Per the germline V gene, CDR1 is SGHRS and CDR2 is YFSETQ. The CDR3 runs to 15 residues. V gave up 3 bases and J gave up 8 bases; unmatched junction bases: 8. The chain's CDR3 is CASSSTGTGGSGYTF. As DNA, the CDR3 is TGCGCCAGCAGCTCAACCGGGACAGGGGGCTCCGGCTACACCTTC.

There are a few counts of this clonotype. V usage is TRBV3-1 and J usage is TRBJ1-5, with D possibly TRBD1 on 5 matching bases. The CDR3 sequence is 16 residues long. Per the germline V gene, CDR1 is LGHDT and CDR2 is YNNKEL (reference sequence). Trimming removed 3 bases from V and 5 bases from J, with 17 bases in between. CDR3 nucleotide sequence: TGTGCCAGCAGCCATCACGGGGGGGGAGCGGATCAGCCCCAGCATTTT. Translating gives CASSHHGGGADQPQHF.

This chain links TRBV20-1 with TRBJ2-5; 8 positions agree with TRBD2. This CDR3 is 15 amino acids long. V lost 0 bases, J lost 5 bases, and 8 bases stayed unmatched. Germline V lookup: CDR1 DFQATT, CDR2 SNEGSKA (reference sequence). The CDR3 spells CSARDPAGVWETQYF. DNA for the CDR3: TGCAGTGCTAGAGACCCAGCGGGGGTATGGGAGACCCAGTACTTC.